This TCR beta chain was observed in a study of cytomegalovirus exposure and HLA in healthy donors. A few counts support this clone. Antigen unknown. The primer mix had 60 Vbeta and 13 Jbeta primers. Clones were read by immunoSEQ multiplex PCR, and TCRdb kept only the in-frame ones, dropping some. The table lists roughly 200,000 clones, around a tenth of them singletons. The CDR3 sequence is 14 residues long. J was trimmed by 5 bases and V by 8 bases; bases with no gene match: 8. The germline V gene encodes CDR1 SEHNR and CDR2 FQNEAQ (reference sequence). Study-wide findings and caveats: Cytomegalovirus-associated TCR beta chains were listed, numbering over 150. Per a prior analysis, the majority of TCR beta V segments were productive roughly 90% or roughly 30% of the time. Rarity marked most TCR sequences, yet some public TCRs occurred in many donors. Later on, analysis showed that most CMV-associated TCR beta chains appeared to be HLA-restricted.

This receptor was identified in a woman in her twenties or thirties in good health and CMV-seropositive. Material for sequencing was PBMCs. This chain joins TRBV7-9 and TRBJ2-5, with TRBD2 matching 10 bases. Written as DNA, the CDR3 is TGTGCCAGCGCTATAGCGGGAGGAGTGGAGACCCAGTACTTC. This encodes CASAIAGGVETQYF.